A selection of T cell receptor beta chains follows, all from one sample in a study of beta chain features in type 1 diabetes. Some clones are missing from TCRdb's copy, which holds only in-frame ones; the method was immunoSEQ multiplex PCR. The table shows 130,000 to 150,000 clones, with 40% to 60% occurring only once. Sequenced: Tregs from blood. The receptors derive from a man younger than 30 in good health. The CDR3 runs from the conserved cysteine through the conserved F or W. A clone size is listed for some rows: how often the clone was seen (once, few, many), or a class if it is expanded.

v_call,cdr3_length,clone_size,cdr3_aa
TRBV7-9,15,.,CASSSWDRGHYGYTF
TRBV5-1,12,.,CASSSVQETQYF
TRBV15,16,.,CATSRDRSGGRNEQFF
TRBV7-3,14,.,CASSLEGRVNEQFF
TRBV5-1,14,few,CASSLGGQDYGYTF
TRBV7-2,14,.,CASSSRGSSYEQYF
TRBV10-3,13,.,CAMQGSSTDTQYF
TRBV10-3,14,.,CAISVTSGIETQYF
TRBV6-1,14,.,CASNQLASYNEQFF
TRBV6-5,15,.,CASSYFSGITDTQYF
TRBV6-6,14,.,CASSYTGKHNEQFF
TRBV18,15,.,CASSSGTVGDTEAFF
TRBV5-5,14,few,CASSKAGTGETQYF
TRBV29-1,13,few,CSVSFWAKNIQYF
TRBV5-1,14,.,CASSLGDRGSEQYF
TRBV7-9,17,few,CASSQTNDRPSTDTQYF
TRBV6-6,14,.,CASSGQGRNQPQHF
TRBV2,16,.,CASSQERGSSYNEQFF
TRBV18,17,once,CASSPRGQGPPNYGYTF
TRBV10-3,13,once,CAIRVGSGNTIYF
TRBV4-2,16,.,CASSPAGGGQYNEQFF
TRBV7-6,14,.,CASSLDRGVYGYTF
TRBV28,14,.,CASSPQGWRSPLHF
TRBV2,14,.,CASKRQHYTGELFF
TRBV29-1,17,.,CSAEQGPQVFSYNEQFF
TRBV9,15,once,CASSVVASGRNTQYF
TRBV30,14,.,CAWKARVNYNEQFF
TRBV18,16,.,CASSTVKWTGGNEQFF
TRBV5-4,16,.,CATRGGGGRMSEEQYF
TRBV7-2,13,.,CASSLASGGWAFF
TRBV2,16,.,CASSGTGPRVNSPLHF
TRBV5-1,13,.,CASSFRGRETQYF
TRBV7-3,15,.,CASSLLLRGNTEAFF
TRBV27,15,.,CASSFLPGVGEKLFF
TRBV5-1,14,few,CASSLGFTGEKLFF
TRBV4-2,16,.,CASSHLTAETNYGYTF
TRBV28,16,few,CASSVIFRGLNTEAFF
TRBV12-1,15,.,CASSSTRDLNTEAFF
TRBV7-2,14,few,CASTRLAMNTEAFF
TRBV2,14,.,CASAGGRYGQPQHF
TRBV19,13,few,CASSRQGRQPQHF
TRBV29-1,13,.,CSVGDRAGYGYTF
TRBV6-5,12,.,CASSPQGYEQYF
TRBV7-2,13,few,CASRTDRVYGYTF
TRBV6-5,14,few,CASSEGKLADEQFF
TRBV28,12,.,CASSFSIGEQFF
TRBV28,14,.,CASSPGGLGTEAFF